This T cell receptor beta chain appears in the sequencing data of a study of T cells in tumors after PD-1 blockade. For the study at large: On average, peripheral blood gave 100,000 to 140,000 TCR templates and 37,000 or so unique clonotypes.

The protocol was immunoSEQ multiplex PCR, while the TCRdb copy is restricted to in-frame clones and leaves out a portion. The sample has more than 40,000 clones, roughly 80% seen once. Germline V CDR1 and CDR2: SEHNR, FQNEAQ (reference sequence). With 5 bases removed from V and 11 bases from J, the gap between germline ends came to 16 bases. This CDR3 has 13 residues. The sample consisted of PBMCs, taken before anti-PD-1 therapy. This sequence was found in a human donor with advanced basal cell or squamous cell carcinoma (not recorded which). The chain carries TRBV7-9 and TRBJ1-5; D is ambiguous. The DNA for the CDR3 is TGTGCCAGCAGCCCCGGACCCTTTAGGGCCCAGCATTTT. Translating gives CASSPGPFRAQHF.